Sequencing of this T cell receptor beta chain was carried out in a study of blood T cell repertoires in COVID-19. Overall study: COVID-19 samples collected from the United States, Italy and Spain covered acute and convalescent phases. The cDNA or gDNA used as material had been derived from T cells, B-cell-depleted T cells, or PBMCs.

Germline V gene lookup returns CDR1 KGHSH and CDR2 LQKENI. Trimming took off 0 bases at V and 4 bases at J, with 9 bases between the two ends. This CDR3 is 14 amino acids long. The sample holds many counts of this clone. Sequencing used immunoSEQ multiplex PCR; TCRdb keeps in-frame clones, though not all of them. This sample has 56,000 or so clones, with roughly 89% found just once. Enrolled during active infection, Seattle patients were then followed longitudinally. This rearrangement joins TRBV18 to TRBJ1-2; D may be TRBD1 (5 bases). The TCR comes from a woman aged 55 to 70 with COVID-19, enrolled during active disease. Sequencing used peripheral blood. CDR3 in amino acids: CASSPPTESYGYTF. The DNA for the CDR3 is TGTGCCAGCTCACCACCGACAGAAAGCTATGGCTACACCTTC.